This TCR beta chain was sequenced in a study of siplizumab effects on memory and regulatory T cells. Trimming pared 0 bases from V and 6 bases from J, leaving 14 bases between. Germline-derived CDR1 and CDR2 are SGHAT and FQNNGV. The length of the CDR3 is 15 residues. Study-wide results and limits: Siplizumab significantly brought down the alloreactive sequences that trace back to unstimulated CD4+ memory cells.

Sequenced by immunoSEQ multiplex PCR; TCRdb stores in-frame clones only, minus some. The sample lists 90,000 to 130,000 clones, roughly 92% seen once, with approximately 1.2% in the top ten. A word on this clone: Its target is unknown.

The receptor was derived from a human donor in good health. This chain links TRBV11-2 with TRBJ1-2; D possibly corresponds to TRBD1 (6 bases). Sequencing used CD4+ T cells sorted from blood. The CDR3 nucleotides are TGTGCCAGCAGCTTAGATCGAATACAGGGACATGGCTACACCTTC. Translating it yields CASSLDRIQGHGYTF.